Listed below are T cell receptor beta chains from one sample, sequenced in a study of blood T cell repertoires in COVID-19. Assay used: immunoSEQ multiplex PCR; TCRdb lists only in-frame clones, some missing. In the table there are about 270,000 clones, 75% to 95% of which are singletons. The specimen was peripheral blood. These receptors were obtained from a person aged 18-29 years with COVID-19, enrolled during active disease. Both conserved end residues are part of each CDR3. Each record gives: clone size, J gene, V gene, D gene, CDR3 DNA, CDR3 protein. D genes are given only for firm matches. Size values are once, few and many counts, or a class for expanded clones, and some rows have none.

.,TRBJ2-1,TRBV27,TRBD2,TGTGCCAGCAGCCTTGGGACTAGCCATGAGCAGTTCTTC,CASSLGTSHEQFF
.,TRBJ1-2,TRBV30,.,TGTGCCTGGACGACGGGGAAATATGGCTACACCTTC,CAWTTGKYGYTF
few,TRBJ1-5,TRBV29-1,.,TGCAGCGTTGTTCGGGTTAGCAATCAGCCCCAGCATTTT,CSVVRVSNQPQHF
.,TRBJ1-1,TRBV5-8,TRBD1,TGTGCCAGCGACGAGGGGGACAGGATGAACACTGAAGCTTTCTTT,CASDEGDRMNTEAFF
.,TRBJ2-1,TRBV15,.,TGTGCCACCAGCAGAGAGGCCTCGGGGTACGCCTACAATGAGCAGTTCTTC,CATSREASGYAYNEQFF
.,TRBJ1-2,TRBV7-9,.,TGTGCCAGCAGCTTGAGTGCAGGGATGGGTGGCTACACCTTC,CASSLSAGMGGYTF
.,TRBJ2-7,TRBV7-2,.,TGTGCCAGCAGCTCACCCCCTGCGGGCTACGAGCAGTACTTC,CASSSPPAGYEQYF
.,TRBJ2-7,TRBV9,TRBD2,TGTGCCAGCAGCGTAGGTGCTAGCGGGTTATCCGAGCAGTACTTC,CASSVGASGLSEQYF
.,TRBJ1-1,TRBV5-1,.,TGCGCCAGCAGCTTGGCCGGCGGGGAGGGCCTGAACACTGAAGCTTTCTTT,CASSLAGGEGLNTEAFF
.,TRBJ2-3,TRBV10-3,.,TGTGCCATCAGTCAGGGGGATACGCAGTATTTT,CAISQGDTQYF
.,TRBJ1-3,TRBV12-3/TRBV12-4,.,TGTGCCAGCAGTTCCGGTAACACCATATATTTT,CASSSGNTIYF
few,TRBJ2-7,TRBV10-3,TRBD1,TGTGCCATCAGTGAGTCAGGGACAGTAACCTACGAGCAGTACTTC,CAISESGTVTYEQYF
.,TRBJ1-6,TRBV7-9,TRBD1,TGTGCCAGCAGCTTAGCGGGACAGGGTAATTCACCCCTCCACTTT,CASSLAGQGNSPLHF
once,TRBJ1-2,TRBV5-4,.,TGTGCCAGCAATTCCGGGGGGGTGTTGGGAGATGGCTACACCTTC,CASNSGGVLGDGYTF
.,TRBJ2-7,TRBV25-1,.,TGTGCCAGCAGTGACGGTGGGGGCCCCTACGAGCAGTACTTC,CASSDGGGPYEQYF
.,TRBJ2-1,TRBV12-5,.,TGTGCTAGTTATCCGGGCGGGGCAAATGAGCAGTTCTTC,CASYPGGANEQFF
.,TRBJ2-1,TRBV4-2,TRBD1,TGTGCCAGCAGCCTTTTCCGGGACAGAAATTCCTACAATGAGCAGTTCTTC,CASSLFRDRNSYNEQFF
.,TRBJ2-1,TRBV4-2,TRBD1,TGTGCCAGCAGCCAAGATCTCGGGACAGGGGTGAATGAGCAGTTCTTC,CASSQDLGTGVNEQFF
.,TRBJ2-7,TRBV2,.,TGTGCCAGCAGGGAGGACTCCTACGAGCAGTACTTC,CASREDSYEQYF
once,TRBJ2-2,TRBV24-1,TRBD1,TGTGCCACCAGTGATGACACAGGGGAAGCCGGGGAGCTGTTTTTT,CATSDDTGEAGELFF
.,TRBJ1-2,TRBV7-2,.,TGTGCCAGCAGCTTAGAGGCGGGGCCGCCCTATGGCTACACCTTC,CASSLEAGPPYGYTF
.,TRBJ2-1,TRBV7-2,.,TGTGCCAGCAGCTTAATCAGGTCCGCGCCCTACAATGAGCAGTTCTTC,CASSLIRSAPYNEQFF
.,TRBJ2-3,TRBV18,TRBD1,TGTGCCAGCTCACCATTTCGGGACAGAAAAGATACGCAGTATTTT,CASSPFRDRKDTQYF
.,TRBJ2-2,TRBV19,.,TGTGCCAGTAATCCGCGAGACACCGGGGAGCTGTTTTTT,CASNPRDTGELFF
.,TRBJ1-1,TRBV7-9,.,TGTGCCAGCAGCCTTACAGGGTCCTCTGAAGCTTTCTTT,CASSLTGSSEAFF
once,TRBJ2-1,TRBV27,TRBD2,TGTGCCAGCAGTTCCGCGGGACTAGCGGTTGGGAATGAGCAGTTCTTC,CASSSAGLAVGNEQFF
.,TRBJ2-3,TRBV4-1,TRBD2,TGCGCCAGCAGCCCAGAGACTAGCAGAGATACGCAGTATTTT,CASSPETSRDTQYF
.,TRBJ2-5,TRBV5-1,TRBD1,TGCGCCAGCAGCTGGGACAGGGGGCACCAAGAGACCCAGTACTTC,CASSWDRGHQETQYF
.,TRBJ2-3,TRBV12-1,.,TGTGCCAGCAGCGGGGGGACTAGCGGTCTGAGGGGAGATACGCAGTATTTT,CASSGGTSGLRGDTQYF
.,TRBJ2-7,TRBV10-1,.,TGCGCCAGCAGTGAAAAGTCTAATCCTTACGAGCAGTACTTC,CASSEKSNPYEQYF
.,TRBJ2-2,TRBV3-1/TRBV3-2,TRBD2,TGTGCCAGCAGCCAAGATACTAGCGAAAAGTCCGGGGAGCTGTTTTTT,CASSQDTSEKSGELFF
.,TRBJ1-5,TRBV28,.,TGTGCCAGCAGTTTAACGTCGGGAGGGACACTCAATCAGCCCCAGCATTTT,CASSLTSGGTLNQPQHF
.,TRBJ2-7,TRBV6-2/TRBV6-3,.,TGTGCCAGCAGTACCCCGGCTAGCGTATCCTACGAGCAGTACTTC,CASSTPASVSYEQYF
.,TRBJ2-5,TRBV5-1,TRBD1,TGCGCCAGCAGCTTGGGGGACAGGGCGGAGGGGACCCAGTACTTC,CASSLGDRAEGTQYF
.,TRBJ1-3,TRBV10-3,TRBD1,TGTGCCATCAGTGGGACAGGGGTTGAAACTGGAAACACCATATATTTT,CAISGTGVETGNTIYF
.,TRBJ2-7,TRBV6-6,.,TGTGCCAGCAGTAACAGGAGTCCCTACGAGCAGTACTTC,CASSNRSPYEQYF
.,TRBJ1-2,TRBV6-1,.,TGTGCCAGCAGGCCTGGGGGGAACTATGGCTACACCTTC,CASRPGGNYGYTF
.,TRBJ2-1,TRBV11-2,.,TGTGCCAGCAGCTTAGGAGCGGGCGCGGGTGATGAGCAGTTCTTC,CASSLGAGAGDEQFF
.,TRBJ1-2,TRBV9,TRBD1,TGTGCCAGCAGCGTAGGGGACAGGCAATATGGCTACACCTTC,CASSVGDRQYGYTF
.,TRBJ1-1,TRBV29-1,TRBD1,TGCAGCGTTGAAGACTCGACAGGGGGCTTCACTGAAGCTTTCTTT,CSVEDSTGGFTEAFF
few,TRBJ1-5,TRBV27,.,TGTGCCAGCAGCCTGGGGGGGGGTAATCAGCCCCAGCATTTT,CASSLGGGNQPQHF
once,TRBJ2-3,TRBV11-2,.,TGTGCCAGCAGCTACGACTACCCCGATACGCAGTATTTT,CASSYDYPDTQYF